This T cell receptor beta chain originates from a study of shared clonotypes between healthy human individuals. As defined, naive CD8 cells were CD45RO-negative and positively selected for CCR7, with terminally differentiated effector memory CD45RA+ cells excluded. The germline V and J ends were trimmed by 0 bases and 6 bases, with 9 bases remaining between them. Germline lookup yields CDR1 SNHLY and CDR2 FYNNEI. There are 13 residues in the CDR3. The protocol was immunoSEQ multiplex PCR, while the TCRdb copy is restricted to in-frame clones and leaves out a portion. This table holds 1.5 million to 2.5 million clones, about 94% found once.

This TCR derives from a man in his late teens or twenties in good health. The sample comprised naive CD8+ T cells sorted from blood. The chain joins TRBV2 to TRBJ2-7, with D unclear. For the CDR3, the DNA is TGTGCCAGCAGTGAAGCGCGCGGTCGCGAGCAGTACTTC. Protein: CASSEARGREQYF.